The T cell receptor beta chain described here comes from a study of blood T cell repertoires in COVID-19. Overall study: Collection of acute and convalescent COVID-19 samples took place in the United States, Italy and Spain. From T cells, B-cell-depleted T cells, or PBMCs came the material, which was cDNA or gDNA.

The CDR3 has 16 amino acids. Trimming stripped 0 bases from V and 7 bases from J, with 15 bases between. Per the germline V gene, CDR1 is LGHNA and CDR2 is YNFKEQ. Repertoires were generated with immunoSEQ multiplex PCR, while TCRdb's copy carries only in-frame clones and drops some. The profile covers about 250,000 clones, with over 75% appearing a single time and about 9.3% taken by the ten largest. Sequencing was done on a sample of PBMCs or T cells enriched from blood (not recorded which). The genes are TRBV4-2 and TRBJ1-4, with D uncertain. The sequence came from a woman aged 45-65 years with acute COVID-19. DNA for the CDR3: TGTGCCAGCAGCCAAGACCAGGATTCCTTGAGTGAAAAACTGTTTTTT. It specifies CASSQDQDSLSEKLFF.